The subject of this entry is one T cell receptor (beta chain). Its antigen is unidentified. This sample was included in a study of CD8 T cells in ankylosing spondylitis. Notes on the study in general: The study identified a TCR beta motif of under ten highly homologous variants that appeared characteristic of ankylosing spondylitis blood. It was reported that disease-linked clones were significantly enriched in matched ankylosing spondylitis synovial fluid. Peripheral blood held disease-linked clones only at relatively low frequency, and these were CD8+.

Quantitative 5'-RACE with molecular barcodes produced the TCR beta libraries. TCRdb redid the calling of the 5' RACE reads with MiXCR, one entry per CDR3 protein. The sample yields about 440,000 distinct CDR3 sequences, roughly 17% seen once. Sequencing was performed on blood, either unsorted or a sorted T cell fraction (not recorded which). The receptor was derived from a male donor with ankylosing spondylitis.

Here the CDR3 reads CASSLIQGMTNYGYTF. The CDR3 nucleotides are TGTGCCAGCAGCTTAATCCAGGGGATGACTAACTATGGCTACACCTTC. The genes are TRBV7-2 and TRBJ1-2, with a weak D call TRBD1 (6 bases). Trimming shortened V by 2 bases and J by 0 bases, and 13 bases separated the two germline ends. Per the germline V gene, CDR1 is SGHTA and CDR2 is FQGNSA. The CDR3 has 16 residues.